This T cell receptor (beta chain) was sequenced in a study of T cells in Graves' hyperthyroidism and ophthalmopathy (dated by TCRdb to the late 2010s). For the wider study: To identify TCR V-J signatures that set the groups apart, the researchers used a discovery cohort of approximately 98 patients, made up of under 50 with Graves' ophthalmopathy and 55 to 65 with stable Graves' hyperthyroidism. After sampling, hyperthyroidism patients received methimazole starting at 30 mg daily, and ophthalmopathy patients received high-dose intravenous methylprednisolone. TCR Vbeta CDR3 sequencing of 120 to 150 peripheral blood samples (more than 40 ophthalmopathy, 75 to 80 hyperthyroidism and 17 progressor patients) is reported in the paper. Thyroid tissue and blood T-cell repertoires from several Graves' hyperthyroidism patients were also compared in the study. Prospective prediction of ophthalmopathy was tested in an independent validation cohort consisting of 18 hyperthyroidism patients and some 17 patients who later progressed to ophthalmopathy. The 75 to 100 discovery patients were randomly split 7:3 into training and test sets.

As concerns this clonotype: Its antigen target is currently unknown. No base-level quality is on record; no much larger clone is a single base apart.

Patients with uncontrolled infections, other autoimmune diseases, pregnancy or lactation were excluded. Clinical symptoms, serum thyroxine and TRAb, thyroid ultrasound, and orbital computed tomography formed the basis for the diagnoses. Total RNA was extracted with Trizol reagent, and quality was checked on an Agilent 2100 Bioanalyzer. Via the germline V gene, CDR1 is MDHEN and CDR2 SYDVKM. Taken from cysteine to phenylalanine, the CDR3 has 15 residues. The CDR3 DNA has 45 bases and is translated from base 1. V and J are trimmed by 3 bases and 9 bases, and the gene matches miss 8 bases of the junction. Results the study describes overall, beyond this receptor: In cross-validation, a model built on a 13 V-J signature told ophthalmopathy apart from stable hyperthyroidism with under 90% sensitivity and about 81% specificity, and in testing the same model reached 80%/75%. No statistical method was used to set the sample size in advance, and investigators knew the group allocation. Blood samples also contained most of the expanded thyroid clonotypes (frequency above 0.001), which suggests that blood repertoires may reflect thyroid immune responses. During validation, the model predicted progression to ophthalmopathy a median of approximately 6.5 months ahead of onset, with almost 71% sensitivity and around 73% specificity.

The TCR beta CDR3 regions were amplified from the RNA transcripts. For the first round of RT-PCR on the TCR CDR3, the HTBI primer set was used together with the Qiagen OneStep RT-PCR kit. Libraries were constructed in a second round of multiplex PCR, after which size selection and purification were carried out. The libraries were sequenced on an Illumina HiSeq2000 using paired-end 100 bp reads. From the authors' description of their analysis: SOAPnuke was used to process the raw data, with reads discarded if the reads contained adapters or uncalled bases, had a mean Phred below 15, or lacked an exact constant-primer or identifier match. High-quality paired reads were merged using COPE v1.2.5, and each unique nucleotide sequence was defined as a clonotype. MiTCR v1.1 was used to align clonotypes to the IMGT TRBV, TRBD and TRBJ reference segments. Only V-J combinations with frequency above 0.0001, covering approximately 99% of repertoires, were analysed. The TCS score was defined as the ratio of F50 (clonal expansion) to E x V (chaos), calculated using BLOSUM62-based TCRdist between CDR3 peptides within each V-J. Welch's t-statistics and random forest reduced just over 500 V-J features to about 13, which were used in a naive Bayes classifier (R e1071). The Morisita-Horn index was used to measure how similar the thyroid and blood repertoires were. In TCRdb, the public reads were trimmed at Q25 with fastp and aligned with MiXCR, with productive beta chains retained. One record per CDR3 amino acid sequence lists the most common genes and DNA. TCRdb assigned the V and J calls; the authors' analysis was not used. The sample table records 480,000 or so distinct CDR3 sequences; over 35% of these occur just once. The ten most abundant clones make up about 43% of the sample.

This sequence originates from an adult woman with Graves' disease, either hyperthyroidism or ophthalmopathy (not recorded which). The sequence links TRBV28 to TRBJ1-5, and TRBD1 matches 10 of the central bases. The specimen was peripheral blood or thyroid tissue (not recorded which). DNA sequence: TGTGCCAGCAGTTTGGGGACAGGGGTCCAGGGGCCCCAGCATTTT. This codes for CASSLGTGVQGPQHF.